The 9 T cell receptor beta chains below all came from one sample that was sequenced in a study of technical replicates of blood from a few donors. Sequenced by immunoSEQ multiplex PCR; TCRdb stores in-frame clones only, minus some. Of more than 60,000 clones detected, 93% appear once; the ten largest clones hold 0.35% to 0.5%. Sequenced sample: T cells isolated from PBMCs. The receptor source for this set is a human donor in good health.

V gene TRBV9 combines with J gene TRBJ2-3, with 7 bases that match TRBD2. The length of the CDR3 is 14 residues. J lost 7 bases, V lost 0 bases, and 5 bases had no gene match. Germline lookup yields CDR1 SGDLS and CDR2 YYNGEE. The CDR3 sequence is CASSVALAENTQYF. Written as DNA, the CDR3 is TGTGCCAGCAGCGTAGCCCTAGCGGAAAATACGCAGTATTTT.

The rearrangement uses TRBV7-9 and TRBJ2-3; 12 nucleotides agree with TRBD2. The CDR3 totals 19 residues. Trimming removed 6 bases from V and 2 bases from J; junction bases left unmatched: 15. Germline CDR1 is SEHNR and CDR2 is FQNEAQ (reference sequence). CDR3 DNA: TGTGCCAGCAGTTCCCCTTGGACAGGACTAGCGGGAACCACAGATACGCAGTATTTT. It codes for CASSSPWTGLAGTTDTQYF.

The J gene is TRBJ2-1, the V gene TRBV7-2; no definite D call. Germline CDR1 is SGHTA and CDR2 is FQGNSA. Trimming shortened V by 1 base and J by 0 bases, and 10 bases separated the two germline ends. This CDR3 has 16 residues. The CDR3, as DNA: TGTGCCAGCAGCTTAGTTTCGGTTAGCTCCTACAATGAGCAGTTCTTC. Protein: CASSLVSVSSYNEQFF.

The CDR3 DNA reads as TGCGCCAGCAGCCAATGGGGCCGTAATGAAAAACTGTTTTTT. Encoded protein: CASSQWGRNEKLFF. The J gene is TRBJ1-4, the V gene TRBV4-1; TRBD1 is a possible D gene (5 bases). The CDR3 runs 14 residues. Germline assignment: CDR1 MGHRA and CDR2 YSYEKL. Trimming shortened V by 2 bases and J by 4 bases, and 8 bases separated the two germline ends.

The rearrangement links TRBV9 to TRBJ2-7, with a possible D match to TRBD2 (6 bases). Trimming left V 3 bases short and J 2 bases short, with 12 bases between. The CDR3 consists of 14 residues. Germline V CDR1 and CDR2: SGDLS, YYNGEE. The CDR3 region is CASSDGGGAYEQYF. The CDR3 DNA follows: TGTGCCAGCAGCGATGGTGGAGGGGCCTACGAGCAGTACTTC.

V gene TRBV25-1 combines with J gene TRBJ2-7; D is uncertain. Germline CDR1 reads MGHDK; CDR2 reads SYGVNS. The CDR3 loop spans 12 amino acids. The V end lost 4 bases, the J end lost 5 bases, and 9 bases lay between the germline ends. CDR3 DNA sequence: TGTGCCAGCAGTGCCTATTTCGACGAGCAGTACTTC. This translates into CASSAYFDEQYF.

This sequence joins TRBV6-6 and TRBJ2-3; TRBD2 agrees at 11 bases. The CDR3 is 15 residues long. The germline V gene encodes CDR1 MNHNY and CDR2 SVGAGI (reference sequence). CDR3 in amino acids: CGTSGSRGHTDTQYF. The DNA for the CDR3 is TGTGGTACTAGCGGGAGTCGAGGACACACAGATACGCAGTATTTT.

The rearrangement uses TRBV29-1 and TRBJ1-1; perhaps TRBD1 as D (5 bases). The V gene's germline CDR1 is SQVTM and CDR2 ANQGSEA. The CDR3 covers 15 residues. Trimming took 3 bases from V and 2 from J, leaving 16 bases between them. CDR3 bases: TGCAGCGTTGAGTCCCTAAGGGGCGAAAACACTGAAGCTTTCTTT. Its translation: CSVESLRGENTEAFF.

The CDR3 spells CSVHDRDYEQYF. As DNA, the CDR3 is TGCAGCGTCCATGACAGGGACTACGAGCAGTACTTC. The chain is built from TRBV29-1 and TRBJ2-7, with TRBD1 matching 7 bases. Germline V gene lookup returns CDR1 SQVTM and CDR2 ANQGSEA. Trimming removed 6 bases from V and 3 bases from J; junction bases left unmatched: 5. CDR3 length equals 12 residues.